Listed here are 10 T cell receptor beta chains from one sample, sequenced in a study of CD8+ T cells in alopecia areata. Extracted RNA was reverse transcribed into cDNA, the sequencing template. Produced via immunoSEQ multiplex PCR; TCRdb's table is partial and in-frame only. Listed for the sample are around 100,000 clones, none seen a single time. Sequenced material: lesional skin. The receptor source for this set is a C3H/HeJ mouse with alopecia areata. The mouse line has the MHC haplotype H2-k.

Worth noting for this clone: Here the gene names and germline are mouse. Sequencing ends 4 residues short of the CDR3 end; the germline J gene provides the rest. The rearrangement joins TRBV13-3 to TRBJ2-1; 9 nucleotides match TRBD1. This CDR3 spans 14 amino acids. The V gene's germline CDR1 is NNHDY and CDR2 SYVADS. The CDR3 DNA, read in part, is TGTGCCAGCAGCCACAGGGGGCGCTTGGCT. Encoded protein: CASSHRGRLA. The entire CDR3 protein reads CASSHRGRLAEQFF.

The sample holds a few counts of this clone. A mismatch at residue 12 separates the TCRdb protein from the translated DNA, so the protein presented here was translated from the DNA. Any gene name here is a mouse gene name. The CDR3 end lies 3 residues beyond the end of the read and is filled in from the germline J gene. The chain links TRBV19 to TRBJ1-3; D is ambiguous. The V end lost 2 bases, the J end lost 0 bases, and 9 bases lay between the germline ends. The length of the CDR3 is 15 residues. From germline, CDR1 is FNHDT and CDR2 SITEND (reference sequence). CDR3 bases read: TGTGCCAGCAGTATGAGCCAGAATTCTGGAAATACG. Translation gives CASSMSQNSGNT. The whole CDR3 sequence is CASSMSQNSGNTLYF.

This clone occurred a few times. Genes and germline are mouse. Read data end 4 residues before the CDR3 end; the end is taken from the germline J gene. The chain links TRBV13-3 to TRBJ2-3, with TRBD1 identical over 11 bases. V trimming: 2 bases; J trimming: 3 bases; junction bases outside the gene matches: 5. CDR1 is NNHDY, CDR2 SYVADS, per germline. This CDR3 region has 16 residues. Partial CDR3 DNA: TGTGCCAGCAGTGAAGGGTGGACAGGGGGCGCAGAA. This translates into CASSEGWTGGAE. The whole CDR3 protein is CASSEGWTGGAETLYF.

A note on this clone: At residue 12, the TCRdb protein and translated DNA are inconsistent; the protein given comes from the DNA. The gene names given are mouse names. The read halts 3 residues ahead of the CDR3 end, with the missing end drawn from the germline J gene. V usage is TRBV13-2 and J usage is TRBJ1-3, with 7 bases lining up with TRBD1. CDR1 and CDR2 (germline): NNHNN, SYGAGS (reference sequence). CDR3 size: 15 residues. Trimming took 2 bases from V and 0 from J; bases not matched to a gene: 2. This CDR3 reads CASGEGDSSGNTLYF. The sequenced part of the CDR3 DNA is TGTGCCAGCGGTGAGGGGGACAGTTCTGGAAATACG.

Worth noting for this clone: Genes here carry mouse names. Read sequence stops 4 residues before the CDR3 end, and the germline J gene provides the missing end. V usage is TRBV13-2 and J usage is TRBJ2-2; no definite D call. Deletions cut 0 bases from V and 4 bases from J, with 10 bases between. This CDR3 is built from 15 residues. CDR1 and CDR2 (germline): NNHNN, SYGAGS (reference sequence). The CDR3 DNA, read in part, is TGTGCCAGCGGTGATGCTGAGGGTGGCACCGGG. Its protein product is CASGDAEGGTG. The full CDR3 reads CASGDAEGGTGQLYF.

Comments on this clone: Here the gene names and germline are mouse. Incomplete CDR3 DNA: TGCACCTGCAGTGCAGCTCACACTGGGTCTAGTGCAGAA. As protein: CTCSAAHTGSSAE. The entire CDR3 sequence reads CTCSAAHTGSSAETLYF. The rearrangement joins TRBV1 to TRBJ2-3, with D perhaps matching TRBD2 (6 bases). Read coverage stops 4 residues before the CDR3 terminus; the germline J gene supplies the remainder. CDR1 is NSQYPW, CDR2 LRSPGD, per germline (reference sequence). V was shortened by 1 base and J by 0 bases, with 14 bases between the two germline ends. This CDR3 is 17 amino acids long.

The table lists this clone with a few counts. The gene names given are mouse names. The CDR3 region is CASSPSLDIANSDYTF. The CDR3 DNA, read in part, is TGTGCCAGCTCTCCCTCTCTGGACATTGCAAACTCC. The rearrangement joins TRBV12-2 to TRBJ1-2, with a weak D call TRBD1 (5 bases). The CDR3 extends 4 residues past the end of the read, so its final part is completed from the germline J gene. V was pared by 2 bases and J by 0 bases, with 15 bases between. From germline, CDR1 is SGHLS and CDR2 HYDKME. The CDR3 is 16 residues long.

Note on this clone: Gene names denote mouse genes. The read falls 4 residues short of the CDR3 end, and the missing part is taken from the germline J gene. The J gene is TRBJ2-2, the V gene TRBV13-3, with 8 bases that match TRBD1. Per the germline V gene, CDR1 is NNHDY and CDR2 is SYVADS. This CDR3 is built from 14 residues. With 4 bases clipped from V and 6 bases from J, the junction kept 5 bases outside the gene matches. CDR3 protein: CASSWTGTAGQLYF. The DNA read from the CDR3 is TGTGCCAGCAGTTGGACAGGGACGGCCGGG.

Remarks on this clone: The gene symbols are mouse symbols. This chain's CDR3 is CASSTDWGAPYAEQFF. CDR3 DNA (partial): TGTGCCAGCAGTACGGACTGGGGGGCTCCCTATGCT. The genes are TRBV19 and TRBJ2-1; TRBD2 agrees at 11 bases. Read sequence stops 4 residues before the CDR3 end, and the germline J gene provides the missing end. Trimming removed 3 bases from V and 3 bases from J; junction bases left unmatched: 5. This CDR3 contains 16 residues. Germline CDR1 and CDR2: FNHDT and SITEND (reference sequence).

This clone was detected only a few times. Gene names are the mouse ones. In the same sample, other DNA sequences code for this CDR3. CDR3 DNA, as far as it was read: TGCACCTGCAGTGCAGATAGGGGGCCGGCT. Translation: CTCSADRGPA. The entire CDR3 sequence reads CTCSADRGPAEQFF. J is TRBJ2-1 and V is TRBV1; possible D gene TRBD1, 7 bases. The read is 4 residues too short to cover the CDR3 end, so that end is filled in from the germline J gene. CDR3 size: 14 residues. Germline loops: CDR1 NSQYPW, CDR2 LRSPGD (reference sequence).